This record looks at one T cell receptor beta chain sequence and its context. The target antigen is unknown. The sample originates from a study of shared clonotypes between healthy human individuals. Findings and caveats of the study: Memory subsets generally showed smaller estimated richness than naive subsets did. There were few donors, and this limited the genetic and exposure-history diversity represented.

Naive CD8 isolation took CD45RO-negative cells positively selected for CCR7 and excluded terminally differentiated effector memory CD45RA+ cells. All of the donors resided in Nashville, Tennessee, and each was a Caucasian adult. The length of the CDR3 is 15 residues. CDR1 PRHDT and CDR2 FYEKMQ come from the germline V gene (reference sequence). Trimming removed 5 bases from V and 0 bases from J; junction bases left unmatched: 7. TCRdb's copy holds only in-frame clones and misses some; the assay was immunoSEQ multiplex PCR. In the table there are around 1.9 million clones, approximately 94% of which are singletons.

The specimen was naive CD8+ T cells from PBMCs. The receptor's source is a man younger than 30 in good health. Some clones in this sample may be carry-over from other donors' samples. V is TRBV13 and J is TRBJ2-7; 7 bases agree with TRBD1. CDR3 coding DNA: TGTGCCAGCAGCACCCCGACAGGGAGCTCCTACGAGCAGTACTTC. It encodes CASSTPTGSSYEQYF. Full variable domain (remainder filled in from reference TRBV13 and TRBJ2-7): AAGVIQSPRHLIKEKRETATLKCYPIPRHDTVYWYQQGPGQDPQFLISFYEKMQSDKGSIPDRFSAQQFSDYHSELNMSSLELGDSALYFCASSTPTGSSYEQYFGPGTRLTVT.